This record concerns one T cell receptor beta chain sequence. Original methodology: Nucleated cell number was recorded as an estimate derived from reference gene primer amplification. Clones were read by immunoSEQ multiplex PCR, and TCRdb kept only the in-frame ones, dropping some. The V and J calls and clone size are taken from that table; D and trimming were inferred from the DNA. The data contain approximately 500,000 clones, 80% to 90% of them singletons. The CDR3 runs 15 residues. Germline CDR1 reads SGHRS; CDR2 reads YFSETQ. With V trimmed by 3 bases and J by 5 bases, 8 bases remained unmatched. The sample comes from a study of blood T cell repertoires in COVID-19. At the level of the study: PBMCs, B-cell-depleted T cells, or T cells provided the cDNA or gDNA that made up the material.

The TCR was taken from a human donor in a cohort sampled during active COVID-19. The V gene is TRBV5-1, the J gene TRBJ1-5; 7 nucleotides agree with TRBD1. Sequenced material: peripheral blood. The DNA of the CDR3 is TGCGCCAGCAGCTCCCAGGGGGGACGAGATCAGCCCCAGCATTTT. It specifies CASSSQGGRDQPQHF.